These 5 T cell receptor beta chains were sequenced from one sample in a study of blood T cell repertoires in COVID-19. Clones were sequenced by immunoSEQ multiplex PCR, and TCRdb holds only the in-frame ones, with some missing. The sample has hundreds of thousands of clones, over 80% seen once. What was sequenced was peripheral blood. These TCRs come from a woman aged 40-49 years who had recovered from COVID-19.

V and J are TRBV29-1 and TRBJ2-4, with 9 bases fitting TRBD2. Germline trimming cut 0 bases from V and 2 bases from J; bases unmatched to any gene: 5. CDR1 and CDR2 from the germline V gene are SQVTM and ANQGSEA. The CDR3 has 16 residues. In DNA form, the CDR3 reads TGCAGCGTTGAAGACGCGAGCGGGGGGTCCAAAAACATTCAGTACTTC. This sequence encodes CSVEDASGGSKNIQYF.

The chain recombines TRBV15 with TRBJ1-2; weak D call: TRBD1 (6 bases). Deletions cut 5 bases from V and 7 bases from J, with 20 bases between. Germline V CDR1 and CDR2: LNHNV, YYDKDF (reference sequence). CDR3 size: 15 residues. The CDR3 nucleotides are TGTGCCACCAGCGAAGTCTCGAAGGGGGAACGTGGCTACACCTTC. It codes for CATSEVSKGERGYTF.

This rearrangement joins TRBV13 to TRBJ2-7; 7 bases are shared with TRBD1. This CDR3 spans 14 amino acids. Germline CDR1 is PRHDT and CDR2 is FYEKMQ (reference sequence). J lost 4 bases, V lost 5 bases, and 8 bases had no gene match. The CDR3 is CASSHQGVVYEQYF. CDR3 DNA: TGTGCCAGCAGCCACCAGGGGGTAGTATACGAGCAGTACTTC.

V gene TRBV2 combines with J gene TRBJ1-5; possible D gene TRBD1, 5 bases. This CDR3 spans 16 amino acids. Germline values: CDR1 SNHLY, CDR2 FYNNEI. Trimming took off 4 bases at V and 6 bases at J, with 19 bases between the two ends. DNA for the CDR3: TGTGCCAGCAGTGTAACGTCGGGCAGGGCCCGTCAGCCCCAGCATTTT. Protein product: CASSVTSGRARQPQHF.

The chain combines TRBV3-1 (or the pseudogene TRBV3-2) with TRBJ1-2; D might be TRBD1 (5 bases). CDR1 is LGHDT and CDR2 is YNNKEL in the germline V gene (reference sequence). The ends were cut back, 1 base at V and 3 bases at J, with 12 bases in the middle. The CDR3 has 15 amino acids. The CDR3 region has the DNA TGTGCCAGCAGCCAAGCGGGCAGGGTCGACTATGGCTACACCTTC. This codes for CASSQAGRVDYGYTF.